This T cell receptor beta chain was profiled in a study of patients and donors after allogeneic stem cell transplantation. TCRdb reanalysed the RT-PCR reads using MiXCR and keeps one entry per CDR3 protein. The sample holds about 160,000 distinct CDR3 sequences; approximately 37% are singletons and the top ten take about 50%. Trimming stripped 1 base from V and 5 bases from J, with 11 bases between. CDR3 length: 14 amino acids. In germline, CDR1 is SGHTA, CDR2 FQGNSA. The J gene is TRBJ1-2, the V gene TRBV7-2; D is ambiguous. Sequenced material: blood, either unsorted or a sorted T cell fraction (not recorded which). The sequence derives from a human donor who was either an allogeneic HSCT recipient or a stem cell or donor lymphocyte infusion donor (not recorded which). It is not recorded whose cells these are; they may come from a transplant donor. The CDR3 here is CASSLGGSPYGYTF. The CDR3, as DNA: TGTGCCAGCAGCTTAGGCGGCAGCCCTTATGGCTACACCTTC.